Presented here are 13 T cell receptor beta chains from one specimen sequenced in a study of vaccination and CD4 T cells after COVID-19. Oncomine TCR Beta short-read sequencing was applied to DNA from cultured CD4+ T cells. Each CDR3 protein gets one entry after TCRdb re-called the PCR reads with MiXCR. This table holds under 20,000 distinct CDR3 sequences, roughly two fifths found once. The antigens for these receptors are not known. As to treatment: approximately 9-day PBMC culture with coronavirus spike peptide pools or control peptides (ViraFEST assay). Source material: cultured CD4+ T cells from blood. Every receptor here comes from a human donor with COVID-19.

The CDR3 nucleotides are TGTGCCAGCAGTTACTCGGGACTAGCGGGGGCAGATACGCAGTATTTT. This gives the protein CASSYSGLAGADTQYF. The chain recombines TRBV6-5 with TRBJ2-3, with TRBD2 identical over 14 bases. Per the germline V gene, CDR1 is MNHEY and CDR2 is SVGAGI. V was pared by 0 bases and J by 4 bases, with 0 bases of the junction left unmatched. This CDR3 contains 16 residues.

V usage is TRBV7-3 and J usage is TRBJ2-1; 13 bases agree with TRBD2. The germline V gene has CDR1 SGHTA and CDR2 FQGTGA. J lost 5 bases, V lost 6 bases, and 10 bases had no gene match. CDR3 length equals 17 residues. The CDR3 region is CASSPTGTSGANNEQFF. CDR3 nucleotide sequence: TGTGCCAGCAGTCCCACCGGGACTAGCGGGGCAAACAATGAGCAGTTCTTC.

This clonotype was observed a handful of times. This sequence joins TRBV5-1 and TRBJ2-5; 10 positions agree with TRBD2. Trimming at V came to 4 bases and at J to 1 base, leaving 4 bases not matched to a gene. The CDR3 length is 15 residues. Germline-derived CDR1 and CDR2 are SGHRS and YFSETQ. The CDR3 DNA reads TGCGCCAGCAGCGCGCTAGCGGGGGTCCAAGAGACCCAGTACTTC. Translated: CASSALAGVQETQYF.

The chain has TRBV12-3 or TRBV12-4 and TRBJ1-5; 7 bases agree with TRBD1. With 6 bases clipped from V and 3 bases from J, the junction kept 8 bases outside the gene matches. This CDR3 is 15 amino acids long. The CDR3 DNA sequence: TGTGCCAGCAGATTGACAGGGTTACTCAATCAGCCCCAGCATTTT. Translating it yields CASRLTGLLNQPQHF.

This chain connects TRBV6-2 or TRBV6-3 to TRBJ1-2; no definite D call. Germline CDR1 is MNHEY and CDR2 is SVGEGT. V was cut by 0 bases and J by 4 bases, with 9 bases left in between. The CDR3 runs 14 residues. Written as DNA, the CDR3 is TGTGCCAGCAGTTACTCGGCAGTACTCTATGGCTACACCTTC. Its translation: CASSYSAVLYGYTF.

This clonotype appeared a few times. The rearrangement uses TRBV7-2 and TRBJ1-5; D remains ambiguous. The V end lost 1 base, the J end lost 9 bases, and 10 bases lay between the germline ends. Germline values: CDR1 SGHTA, CDR2 FQGNSA. The CDR3 has 13 amino acids. The CDR3 sequence is CASSLEDGLPQHF. In nucleotides, the CDR3 is TGTGCCAGCAGCTTAGAGGACGGCTTGCCCCAGCATTTT.

V and J are TRBV11-3 and TRBJ1-5; 12 bases line up with TRBD1. The CDR3 runs to 19 residues. Germline V lookup: CDR1 SGHNT, CDR2 YENEEA. With 1 base clipped from V and 2 bases from J, the junction kept 9 bases outside the gene matches. The CDR3 sequence is CASSLGAGTGGDGNQPQHF. CDR3 bases: TGTGCCAGCAGCTTAGGTGCCGGGACAGGGGGCGATGGCAATCAGCCCCAGCATTTT.

This clonotype was picked up a small number of times. CDR3 in amino acids: CSADDRGNTEAFF. The CDR3 bases are TGCAGTGCTGATGACAGGGGGAACACTGAAGCTTTCTTT. The chain carries TRBV20-1 and TRBJ1-1; 8 positions match TRBD1. CDR1 is DFQATT and CDR2 is SNEGSKA in the germline V gene (reference sequence). The ends lost 5 bases at V and 1 base at J; junction bases unmatched: 3. There are 13 residues in the CDR3.

The chain has TRBV20-1 and TRBJ1-6; D gene uncertain. V lost 2 bases and J lost 5, with 13 bases in between. This CDR3 has 15 residues. Germline loops: CDR1 DFQATT, CDR2 SNEGSKA (reference sequence). The CDR3 DNA reads as TGCAGTGCTAGAATTCGGGATGGGAATAATTCACCCCTCCACTTT. Protein product: CSARIRDGNNSPLHF.

The rearrangement links TRBV21-1 to TRBJ1-1. TRBV21-1 is deemed a pseudogene. The CDR3 covers 14 residues. Here the CDR3 reads CASSKASKVTEAFF. The CDR3 DNA reads TGTGCCAGCAGCAAAGCTTCTAAGGTCACTGAAGCTTTCTTT.

The rearrangement uses TRBV19 and TRBJ1-2, with 7 bases fitting TRBD1. V shed 4 bases, J shed 3 bases, and the junction held 8 bases outside the gene matches. The CDR3 sequence is 15 residues long. Germline CDR1 LNHDA, CDR2 SQIVND (reference sequence). Written as DNA, the CDR3 is TGTGCCAGTAGTACCGACAGGGATAGGGACTATGGCTACACCTTC. Protein sequence: CASSTDRDRDYGYTF.

This clonotype was counted between two and nine times. The chain carries TRBV6-1 and TRBJ1-2; a possible D gene is TRBD1 (5 bases). Germline V gives CDR1 MNHNS, CDR2 SASEGT. The CDR3 is 14 amino acids. V gave up 6 bases and J gave up 3 bases, with 14 bases separating them. CDR3 protein: CASRKDGGDYGYTF. CDR3 DNA sequence: TGTGCCAGCAGGAAGGACGGGGGGGACTATGGCTACACCTTC.

This CDR3 reads CASTDSRGSGSPLHF. The CDR3 nucleotides read TGTGCCAGTACCGACTCCAGGGGAAGCGGTTCACCCCTCCACTTT. The V gene is TRBV19, the J gene TRBJ1-6, with a weak D call TRBD1 (6 bases). Deletions cut 7 bases from V and 9 bases from J, with 19 bases between. This CDR3 is 15 amino acids long. CDR1 and CDR2 from the germline V gene are LNHDA and SQIVND (reference sequence).